This TCR beta chain was recorded in a study of cytomegalovirus exposure and HLA in healthy donors. Study findings and constraints: In a later analysis, TCR beta V- and J-gene trimming was associated with a missense DCLRE1C variant.

Use of 60 Vbeta and 13 Jbeta primers characterized the PCR. The protocol was immunoSEQ multiplex PCR, while the TCRdb copy is restricted to in-frame clones and leaves out a portion. The sample has around 190,000 clones, around 80% seen once. This clone was counted once. Its target is not known. The CDR3 runs to 15 residues. CDR1 SGHRS and CDR2 YFSETQ come from the germline V gene. V was pared by 4 bases and J by 0 bases, with 4 bases of the junction left unmatched. Specimen: PBMCs. This sequence was found in a woman between 35 and 50 years old in good health and CMV-seronegative. This rearrangement joins TRBV5-1 to TRBJ2-3, with 8 nucleotides matching TRBD1. The CDR3 reads CASSPRDRSTDTQYF. The DNA of the CDR3 is TGCGCCAGCAGCCCGAGGGACAGGAGCACAGATACGCAGTATTTT.